This entry describes one T cell receptor (beta chain). These data are taken from a study of cytomegalovirus exposure and HLA in healthy donors. This CDR3 is built from 15 residues. CDR1 is SGHTA and CDR2 is FQGNSA in the germline V gene. V was cut by 0 bases and J by 5 bases, with 11 bases left in between. In the PCR, 60 Vbeta and 13 Jbeta primers were used. The repertoire was sequenced with immunoSEQ multiplex PCR; TCRdb's copy has only in-frame clones and lacks some. The sample contains around 140,000 clones, about 83% of which appear only once. The sequence was collected from a woman aged 30 to 39 in good health and CMV-seronegative. Sequenced input: PBMCs. This chain uses TRBV7-2 with TRBJ2-1, with a tentative D call TRBD2 (6 bases). CDR3 nucleotide sequence: TGTGCCAGCAGCTTAGCGCGGGGTTCGAACAATGAGCAGTTCTTC. Protein sequence: CASSLARGSNNEQFF.